This T cell receptor beta chain was observed in a study of blood T cell repertoires in COVID-19. Across the study: The United States, Italy and Spain were the sources of the acute and convalescent COVID-19 samples. In each case, the material was cDNA or gDNA derived from T cells, B-cell-depleted T cells, or PBMCs.

Seattle's cohort entered during active infection and was followed longitudinally. The authors' processing: Amplification with reference gene primers provided the estimates of nucleated cell counts. Profiling relied on immunoSEQ multiplex PCR, and the TCRdb table lists in-frame clones only, not all of them. V and J calls and clone size are given by that table; D and trimming were obtained from the DNA. The sample shows tens of thousands of clones, roughly 91% of them seen only once. The CDR3 totals 13 residues. Trimming stripped 7 bases from V and 3 bases from J, with 12 bases between. The germline V gene has CDR1 MDHEN and CDR2 SYDVKM.

This TCR came from a man aged 40-49 years with COVID-19, enrolled during active disease. The chain has TRBV28 and TRBJ1-2, with unresolved D. The sample was peripheral blood. Here the CDR3 reads CASMHSFDYGYTF. The CDR3 nucleotides read TGTGCCAGCATGCACAGTTTCGACTATGGCTACACCTTC.